This T cell receptor (beta chain) was found in a study of T cell repertoires in cytomegalovirus infection. Looking at the study overall: Public TCR beta signatures indicated both CMV infection and matching HLA type. Study results and caveats: Clonotypes of TCR beta that were HLA-C-restricted and CMV-specific dominated the ex vivo response.

This clonotype has ten or more counts. Its antigen is unknown. One end of the junction varies from germline; a read error may be responsible. From the reads, TCRdb called clonotypes with MiXCR, one entry per CDR3 protein. This sample carries hundreds of thousands of distinct CDR3 sequences, 15% to 20% of them seen once, and the ten largest clones take around 12%. CDR3 size: 13 residues. V and J are TRBV12-3 or TRBV12-4 and TRBJ1-1; D remains unclear. This clonotype was sampled from a human donor in good health (CMV status not recorded). Some clones in this sample may be carry-over from other donors' samples. What was sequenced was PBMCs. CDR3 in amino acids: CASSLGPNTEAFF. In DNA form, the CDR3 reads TGTGCCAGCAGCTTAGGCCCGAACACTGAAGCTTTCTTT.